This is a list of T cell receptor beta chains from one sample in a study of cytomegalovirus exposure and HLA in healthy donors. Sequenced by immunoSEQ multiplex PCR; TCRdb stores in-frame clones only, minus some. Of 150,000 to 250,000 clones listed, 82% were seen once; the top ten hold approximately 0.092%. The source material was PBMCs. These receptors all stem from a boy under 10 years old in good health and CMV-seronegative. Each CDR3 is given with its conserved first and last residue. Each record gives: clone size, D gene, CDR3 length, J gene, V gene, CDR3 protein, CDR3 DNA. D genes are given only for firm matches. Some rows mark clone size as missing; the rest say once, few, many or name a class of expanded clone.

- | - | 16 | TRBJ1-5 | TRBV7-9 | CASSSSDRRSNQPQHF | TGTGCCAGCAGCTCCTCAGACAGAAGAAGCAATCAGCCCCAGCATTTT
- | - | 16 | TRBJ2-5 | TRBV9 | CASSVEGAPAQETQYF | TGTGCCAGCAGCGTAGAAGGGGCCCCGGCCCAAGAGACCCAGTACTTC
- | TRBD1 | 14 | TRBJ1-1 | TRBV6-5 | CASSYLTGGTEAFF | TGTGCCAGCAGTTACTTAACAGGGGGGACTGAAGCTTTCTTT
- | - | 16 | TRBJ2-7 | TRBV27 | CASSASRKASSYEQYF | TGTGCCAGCAGTGCCTCTAGGAAGGCCTCATCCTACGAGCAGTACTTC
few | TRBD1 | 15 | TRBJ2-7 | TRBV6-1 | CASGAGTGVLGEQYF | TGTGCCAGTGGGGCCGGGACAGGGGTGCTCGGCGAGCAGTACTTC
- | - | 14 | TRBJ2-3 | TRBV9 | CASSVGLPTDTQYF | TGTGCCAGCAGCGTTGGACTCCCCACAGATACGCAGTATTTT
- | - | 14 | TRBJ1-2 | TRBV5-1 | CASSVTGTSDGYTF | TGCGCCAGCAGCGTCACAGGGACCTCCGATGGCTACACCTTC
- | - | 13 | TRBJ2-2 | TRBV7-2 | CASSFSPDGELFF | TGTGCCAGCAGCTTTAGCCCGGATGGGGAGCTGTTTTTT
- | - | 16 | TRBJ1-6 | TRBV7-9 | CSSSLTSTVYNSPLHF | TGTTCCAGCAGCTTAACCTCGACAGTCTATAATTCACCCCTCCACTTT
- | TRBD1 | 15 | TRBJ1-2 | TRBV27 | CASSEADRDFYGYTF | TGTGCCAGCAGTGAGGCGGACAGGGATTTCTATGGCTACACCTTC
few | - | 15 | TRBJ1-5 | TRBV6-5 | CASSYSPYRYQPQHF | TGTGCCAGCAGTTACTCGCCCTACAGGTATCAGCCCCAGCATTTT
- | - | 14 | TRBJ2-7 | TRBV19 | CATSSPGISYEQYF | TGTGCCACCTCATCCCCGGGGATTTCCTACGAGCAGTACTTC
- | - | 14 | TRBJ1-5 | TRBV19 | CASSIIEGVEPQHF | TGTGCCAGTAGTATAATTGAAGGGGTGGAGCCCCAGCATTTT
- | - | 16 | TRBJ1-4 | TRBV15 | CATSRPGRVLNEKLFF | TGTGCCACCAGCAGACCCGGCCGGGTACTAAATGAAAAACTGTTTTTT
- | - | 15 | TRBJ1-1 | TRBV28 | CASSYAGDMNTEAFF | TGTGCCAGCAGTTACGCAGGGGACATGAACACTGAAGCTTTCTTT
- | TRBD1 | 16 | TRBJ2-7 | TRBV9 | CASSVGGQGTLYEQYF | TGTGCCAGCAGCGTAGGAGGACAGGGAACACTCTACGAGCAGTACTTC
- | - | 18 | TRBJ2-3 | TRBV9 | CASSVKGGDSMYTDTQYF | TGTGCCAGCAGCGTAAAAGGAGGGGACTCCATGTACACAGATACGCAGTATTTT